This T cell receptor beta chain emerged from a study of CD8+CD57+ T cells in acquired aplastic anemia. Study-wide background: DNA recovered from sorted CD4+ and CD8+ cells had a mean of roughly 3 ug.

Trimming removed 0 bases at V and 3 bases at J, with 12 bases between. The CDR3 consists of 15 residues. Germline values: CDR1 SGHTA, CDR2 FQGNSA. CD8+CD57+ cell expansion, shown by flow cytometry, had occurred in the patients selected for sequencing. When blood sampling took place, the patients had received no therapy. Genomic DNA acted as the template from which TCR beta VDJ combination and CDR3 sequence profiling were carried out. TCRdb re-derived calls from the reads in MiXCR, one entry per CDR3 protein. The sample lists 150,000 to 200,000 distinct CDR3 sequences; less than 50% were seen once. Study outcomes and limitations: A set of about 30 CD8+ CDR3 sequences was shared between patients and controls, and these sequences appeared highly expressed in patients. Between patients and controls, CD8+ Simpson's diversity did not vary significantly.

As for this clonotype: Its matching antigen is unknown.

The rearrangement links TRBV7-2 to TRBJ2-7; D is perhaps TRBD2 (6 bases). Input material: sorted CD4+, CD8+, or CD8+CD57+ T cells (not recorded which) from PBMCs. This TCR derives from a human donor with aplastic anemia. In DNA, the CDR3 is TGTGCCAGCAGCTTAGCCCCGGAGGGGAACTACGAGCAGTACTTC. Protein sequence: CASSLAPEGNYEQYF.